These 29 T cell receptor beta chains came from one sample sequenced in a study of shared clonotypes between healthy human individuals. Produced via immunoSEQ multiplex PCR; TCRdb's table is partial and in-frame only. The sample shows about 380,000 clones, 96% of them seen only once. The sequencing sample was made of memory CD8+ T cells sorted from blood. The subset here: CD45RO+ cells pooled with CCR7-negative TemRA cells. These receptors originate from a young man in good health.

The CDR3 here is CASSPPIATDTQYF. The DNA of the CDR3 is TGTGCCAGCAGTCCCCCGATTGCCACAGATACGCAGTATTTT. V and J are TRBV28 and TRBJ2-3; D is unclear. Germline assignment: CDR1 MDHEN and CDR2 SYDVKM. This CDR3 is 14 amino acids long. Trimming took 5 bases from V and 2 from J, leaving 11 bases between them.

The chain recombines TRBV11-2 with TRBJ1-5, with D possibly being TRBD1 (6 bases). The CDR3 length is 13 residues. V dropped 5 bases and J dropped 2 bases, with 7 bases sitting between them. Germline V CDR1 and CDR2: SGHAT, FQNNGV. CDR3 in amino acids: CASSRQGNQPQHF. In DNA, the CDR3 is TGTGCCAGCAGCCGACAGGGCAATCAGCCCCAGCATTTT.

The chain carries TRBV9 and TRBJ2-7; D remains ambiguous. V shed 0 bases and J shed 3 bases, with 13 bases lying between them. Germline V lookup: CDR1 SGDLS, CDR2 YYNGEE. The CDR3 runs to 15 residues. DNA for the CDR3: TGTGCCAGCAGCGTAGGCCAGAATGGCCACTACGAGCAGTACTTC. It specifies CASSVGQNGHYEQYF. Full variable domain (outside the CDR3, taken from reference TRBV9 and TRBJ2-7): DSGVTQTPKHLITATGQRVTLRCSPRSGDLSVYWYQQSLDQGLQFLIQYYNGEERAKGNILERFSAQQFPDLHSELNLSSLELGDSALYFCASSVGQNGHYEQYFGPGTRLTVT.

This clone was counted once. The chain joins TRBV6-5 to TRBJ2-7; maybe TRBD1 (5 bases). Germline V lookup: CDR1 MNHEY, CDR2 SVGAGI. Between the trimmed V and J ends, which lost 0 bases and 6 bases, there was a span of 9 bases. The CDR3 sequence is 13 residues long. CDR3 protein: CASSYSTRGEQYF. DNA of the CDR3: TGTGCCAGCAGTTACTCGACAAGGGGCGAGCAGTACTTC.

V gene TRBV5-1 combines with J gene TRBJ2-2; D is perhaps TRBD1 (6 bases). V was cut by 4 bases and J by 0 bases, with 10 bases left in between. The CDR3 is 15 amino acids. Germline CDR1 and CDR2: SGHRS and YFSETQ. CDR3 DNA: TGCGCCAGCAGCCCAGGGGATACGAACACCGGGGAGCTGTTTTTT. This sequence encodes CASSPGDTNTGELFF.

The rearrangement joins TRBV28 to TRBJ1-5, with TRBD1 matching over 9 bases. The CDR3 loop spans 15 amino acids. Per germline, CDR1 MDHEN and CDR2 SYDVKM. The J segment lost 2 bases and the V segment lost 6 bases, leaving 5 bases of the junction unmatched. The DNA of the CDR3 is TGTGCCAGCAGCCCCGACAGGGGGGGCAATCAGCCCCAGCATTTT. Its translation: CASSPDRGGNQPQHF.

The rearrangement joins TRBV4-1 to TRBJ2-1; 9 bases map to TRBD2. CDR1 is MGHRA, CDR2 YSYEKL, per germline. V gave up 4 bases and J gave up 7 bases; unmatched junction bases: 2. This CDR3 comprises 13 residues. CDR3 region: CASSLLAGNEQFF. CDR3 bases: TGCGCCAGCAGCCTGCTAGCGGGGAATGAGCAGTTCTTC.

This chain connects TRBV5-1 to TRBJ2-3, with D maybe TRBD2 (5 bases). Trimming stripped 4 bases from V and 2 bases from J, with 8 bases between. Looked up from germline, CDR1 is SGHRS and CDR2 is YFSETQ. This CDR3 spans 13 amino acids. CDR3 residues: CASSRLFTDTQYF. Here the CDR3 DNA reads TGCGCCAGCAGCCGACTATTCACAGATACGCAGTATTTT.

The V gene is TRBV15, the J gene TRBJ2-5; no reliable D call. Trimming took 0 bases from V and 1 from J, leaving 12 bases between them. CDR1 is LNHNV and CDR2 is YYDKDF in the germline V gene (reference sequence). The CDR3 sequence is 16 residues long. In DNA form, the CDR3 reads TGTGCCACCAGCAGAGAGGATCTTGTAGCCCAAGAGACCCAGTACTTC. This sequence encodes CATSREDLVAQETQYF.

The gene calls are TRBV5-4 and TRBJ1-2, with a possible D match to TRBD1 (5 bases). V lost 6 bases, J lost 4 bases, and 16 bases lay in between. The CDR3 spans 14 residues. Per the germline V gene, CDR1 is SGHNT and CDR2 is YYREEE (reference sequence). The CDR3 bases are TGTGCCAGCACCGATTCGGGGGAGTTCTATGGCTACACCTTC. Protein product: CASTDSGEFYGYTF.

The chain carries TRBV6-1 and TRBJ2-3, with unresolved D. The CDR3 totals 14 residues. Germline assignment: CDR1 MNHNS and CDR2 SASEGT. V lost 7 bases and J 1 base, leaving 12 bases between the germline ends. CDR3 in DNA: TGTGCCAGCACGGGTGATAGGGGCACAGATACGCAGTATTTT. This translates into CASTGDRGTDTQYF.

The chain couples TRBV30 to TRBJ2-7; possible D gene TRBD1, 6 bases. The germline gives CDR1 GTSNPN, CDR2 SVGIG (reference sequence). The CDR3 spans 14 residues. The V gene lost 2 bases and the J gene lost 3 bases, with 14 bases spanning the gap. CDR3 coding DNA: TGTGCCTGGAGTAGGGAGACAGGCGACTACGAGCAGTACTTC. This encodes CAWSRETGDYEQYF.

This clone occurred once. The V call is TRBV15, the J call TRBJ2-2, with 8 bases matching TRBD2. Trimming took 0 bases from V and 0 from J; bases not matched to a gene: 6. There are 18 residues in the CDR3. CDR1 LNHNV and CDR2 YYDKDF come from the germline V gene (reference sequence). The chain's CDR3 is CATSREALAVANTGELFF. CDR3 in DNA: TGTGCCACCAGCAGAGAAGCACTAGCGGTAGCGAACACCGGGGAGCTGTTTTTT.

J is TRBJ2-1 and V is TRBV4-1; TRBD2 might be the D (5 bases). V was shortened by 5 bases and J by 2 bases, with 19 bases between the two germline ends. There are 17 residues in the CDR3. CDR1 and CDR2 from the germline V gene are MGHRA and YSYEKL. CDR3 protein: CASSAQTGIGPYNEQFF. In nucleotides, the CDR3 is TGCGCCAGCAGCGCTCAGACGGGGATCGGGCCCTACAATGAGCAGTTCTTC.

The rearrangement links TRBV9 to TRBJ2-1, with TRBD2 matching 7 bases. CDR3 length equals 15 residues. Looked up from germline, CDR1 is SGDLS and CDR2 is YYNGEE. The V gene end was trimmed by 3 bases and the J gene end by 8 bases; junction bases not matched to a gene: 11. CDR3 residues: CASSATGTINYEQFF. CDR3 DNA sequence: TGTGCCAGCAGCGCCACGGGGACTATTAACTATGAGCAGTTCTTC.

The gene calls are TRBV6-5 and TRBJ1-5; 7 bases line up with TRBD1. CDR3 length equals 14 residues. The germline CDR1 and CDR2 sequences are MNHEY and SVGAGI. With V trimmed by 5 bases and J by 4 bases, 5 bases remained unmatched. The DNA of the CDR3 is TGTGCCAGCAGTAGGGGGACAGTTAATCAGCCCCAGCATTTT. Protein sequence: CASSRGTVNQPQHF.

V is TRBV7-9 and J is TRBJ1-3, with 7 bases lining up with TRBD1. Germline V gives CDR1 SEHNR, CDR2 FQNEAQ (reference sequence). Trimming cost V 5 bases and J 3 bases; bases outside gene matches: 7. CDR3 length: 15 residues. The CDR3 DNA sequence: TGTGCCAGCAGCACACGGGACAGCTTTGGAAACACCATATATTTT. The encoded protein is CASSTRDSFGNTIYF. Full variable domain (remainder filled in from reference TRBV7-9 and TRBJ1-3): DTGVSQNPRHKITKRGQNVTFRCDPISEHNRLYWYRQTLGQGPEFLTYFQNEAQLEKSRLLSDRFSAERPKGSFSTLEIQRTEQGDSAMYLCASSTRDSFGNTIYFGEGSWLTVV.

The chain has TRBV7-2 and TRBJ2-7; 10 bases line up with TRBD2. The V segment lost 5 bases and the J segment 3 bases; nucleotides outside the gene matches: 4. Germline CDR1 is SGHTA and CDR2 is FQGNSA. This CDR3 has 14 residues. In DNA form, the CDR3 reads TGTGCCAGCAGCCCCCGGACTAGCGGCTACGAGCAGTACTTC. This translates into CASSPRTSGYEQYF.

The rearrangement joins TRBV5-1 to TRBJ1-4; D not resolved. Looked up from germline, CDR1 is SGHRS and CDR2 is YFSETQ. The CDR3 sequence is 15 residues long. V lost 8 bases and J lost 0, with 14 bases in between. CDR3: CASRLAPSTNEKLFF. The CDR3 nucleotides read TGCGCCAGTCGACTGGCACCATCAACTAATGAAAAACTGTTTTTT. The variable domain in full, with the rest retrieved from reference TRBV5-1 and TRBJ1-4, is KAGVTQTPRYLIKTRGQQVTLSCSPISGHRSVSWYQQTPGQGLQFLFEYFSETQRNKGNFPGRFSGRQFSNSRSEMNVSTLELGDSALYLCASRLAPSTNEKLFFGSGTQLSVL.

V and J are TRBV6-1 and TRBJ2-5; 10 bases map to TRBD2. The V gene end was trimmed by 4 bases and the J gene end by 6 bases; junction bases not matched to a gene: 11. This CDR3 has 16 residues. CDR1 is MNHNS, CDR2 SASEGT, per germline. The CDR3 nucleotides read TGTGCCAGCAGTGTCGGCCTAGCGGGAGTCTTGAAGACCCAGTACTTC. Protein: CASSVGLAGVLKTQYF.

This clone was recorded once. The chain combines TRBV29-1 with TRBJ2-1, with D perhaps matching TRBD2 (5 bases). Germline CDR1 SQVTM, CDR2 ANQGSEA. The V gene lost 2 bases and the J gene lost 0 bases, with 17 bases spanning the gap. CDR3 length: 17 residues. The CDR3 sequence is CSVEYWKERSSYNEQFF. CDR3 nucleotide sequence: TGCAGCGTTGAATATTGGAAGGAGCGGAGCTCCTACAATGAGCAGTTCTTC.

V is TRBV29-1 and J is TRBJ2-3; TRBD2 agrees at 16 bases. Losses at the gene ends were 4 bases for V and 0 bases for J; bases not matched to a gene: 13. The CDR3 length is 20 residues. Germline V CDR1 and CDR2: SQVTM, ANQGSEA. DNA of the CDR3: TGCAGCGTTGTACGGGGGACTAGCGGGAGGGTCCTCCTTAGCACAGATACGCAGTATTTT. Translation gives CSVVRGTSGRVLLSTDTQYF.

This clone was observed a handful of times. The chain joins TRBV9 to TRBJ1-2; possible D gene TRBD1, 5 bases. V was trimmed by 0 bases and J by 4 bases, leaving 16 bases between them. This CDR3 comprises 16 residues. Germline V lookup: CDR1 SGDLS, CDR2 YYNGEE. The CDR3 spells CASSVAGQGGVYGYTF. In nucleotides, the CDR3 is TGTGCCAGCAGCGTAGCCGGGCAGGGAGGGGTCTATGGCTACACCTTC. The full variable domain, its missing parts supplied by reference TRBV9 and TRBJ1-2, is DSGVTQTPKHLITATGQRVTLRCSPRSGDLSVYWYQQSLDQGLQFLIQYYNGEERAKGNILERFSAQQFPDLHSELNLSSLELGDSALYFCASSVAGQGGVYGYTFGSGTRLTVV.

The chain combines TRBV28 with TRBJ1-4; maybe TRBD1 (5 bases). V was shortened by 4 bases and J by 8 bases, with 11 bases between the two germline ends. The CDR3 is 13 amino acids. Germline V gene data show CDR1 as MDHEN and CDR2 as SYDVKM. The CDR3 nucleotides are TGTGCCAGCAGTTGGACACCTACCGAAAAACTGTTTTTT. It translates to CASSWTPTEKLFF.

This chain uses TRBV21-1 with TRBJ1-3; the DNA was not used to check the table's D call, TRBD1. TRBV21-1 is recorded as a pseudogene. The CDR3 is 13 residues long. The chain's CDR3 is CASIQGKENTIYF. CDR3 sequence (DNA): TGTGCCAGCATACAGGGGAAGGAAAACACCATATATTTT.

This chain connects TRBV5-1 to TRBJ2-7, with a tentative D call TRBD2 (5 bases). There are 12 residues in the CDR3. Trimming pared 2 bases from V and 3 bases from J, leaving 6 bases between. Per germline, CDR1 SGHRS and CDR2 YFSETQ. The CDR3 here is CASSFAGYEQYF. CDR3 in DNA: TGCGCCAGCAGCTTTGCGGGCTACGAGCAGTACTTC.

The sample holds one count of this clone. The chain uses TRBV19 and TRBJ2-2, with D maybe TRBD2 (6 bases). V was trimmed by 4 bases and J by 0 bases, leaving 12 bases between them. The CDR3 runs 16 residues. Germline V lookup: CDR1 LNHDA, CDR2 SQIVND (reference sequence). In DNA form, the CDR3 reads TGTGCCAGTAGTAACCCGGGACTGCCGAACACCGGGGAGCTGTTTTTT. Protein: CASSNPGLPNTGELFF.

The chain uses TRBV28 and TRBJ2-2; a weak D match, TRBD1 (5 bases). Germline-derived CDR1 and CDR2 are MDHEN and SYDVKM. V was trimmed by 7 bases and J by 2 bases, leaving 17 bases between them. CDR3 length equals 16 residues. The CDR3 reads CASIWGGFDNTGELFF. The CDR3 DNA reads as TGTGCCAGCATCTGGGGCGGATTCGATAACACCGGGGAGCTGTTTTTT.

J is TRBJ2-3 and V is TRBV5-1, with 7 positions matching TRBD2. The V segment lost 7 bases and the J segment 1 base; nucleotides outside the gene matches: 12. This CDR3 contains 16 residues. Per the germline V gene, CDR1 is SGHRS and CDR2 is YFSETQ. Here the CDR3 reads CASHFVAGVGTDTQYF. CDR3 sequence (DNA): TGCGCCAGCCACTTTGTGGCGGGAGTTGGCACAGATACGCAGTATTTT.